The 15 T cell receptor beta chains listed next were all sequenced from one sample in a study of shared T cell receptors in the human thymus. Clones were read by immunoSEQ multiplex PCR, and TCRdb kept only the in-frame ones, dropping some. The sample consists of roughly 700,000 clones, 85% to 90% of them appearing once. The sample was also linked to a second study, of human thymus T cells.

The material sequenced was thymocytes. The receptors shown here come from a boy less than two years old with a congenital heart defect.

The chain couples TRBV15 to TRBJ2-1; D is perhaps TRBD2 (6 bases). The germline V gene encodes CDR1 LNHNV and CDR2 YYDKDF (reference sequence). The CDR3 sequence is 20 residues long. Deletions cut 4 bases from V and 5 bases from J, with 30 bases between. The CDR3 here is CATSKEGPTRDPWVHNEQFF. DNA of the CDR3: TGTGCCACCAGCAAGGAAGGACCGACTAGGGACCCCTGGGTGCACAATGAGCAGTTCTTC.

The chain has TRBV14 and TRBJ1-2; the match to TRBD1 covers 12 bases. Trimming cost V 2 bases and J 5 bases; bases outside gene matches: 9. CDR1 is SGHDN, CDR2 FVKESK, per germline. There are 17 residues in the CDR3. The chain's CDR3 is CASSQTLGTGGAYGYTF. CDR3 bases: TGTGCCAGCAGCCAAACCCTGGGGACAGGGGGCGCATATGGCTACACCTTC.

The J gene is TRBJ1-1, the V gene TRBV5-1; D is perhaps TRBD1 (5 bases). V lost 3 bases and J lost 5, with 14 bases in between. There are 14 residues in the CDR3. Germline V CDR1 and CDR2: SGHRS, YFSETQ. The CDR3 loop is CASSSSGRGTEAFF. The CDR3 DNA sequence: TGCGCCAGCAGCTCCTCCGGGCGGGGGACTGAAGCTTTCTTT.

The rearrangement joins TRBV9 to TRBJ2-1; 8 positions agree with TRBD2. Per germline, CDR1 SGDLS and CDR2 YYNGEE. This CDR3 comprises 15 residues. V gave up 3 bases and J gave up 8 bases; unmatched junction bases: 10. This CDR3 is CASSARQRELYEQFF. CDR3 nucleotide sequence: TGTGCCAGCAGCGCCCGCCAGCGGGAGCTCTATGAGCAGTTCTTC.

This chain connects TRBV28 to TRBJ1-5; D gene unclear. Germline CDR1 and CDR2: MDHEN and SYDVKM. The CDR3 totals 16 residues. Trimming took off 7 bases at V and 3 bases at J, with 19 bases between the two ends. The CDR3 nucleotides are TGTGCCAGCACCCCTCCCGAGACTCAAGACAATCAGCCCCAGCATTTT. It encodes CASTPPETQDNQPQHF.

The V call is TRBV9, the J call TRBJ2-7; 9 nucleotides line up with TRBD1. V lost 4 bases to trimming and J lost 7 bases; unmatched junction nucleotides: 15. CDR3 length equals 16 residues. From germline, CDR1 is SGDLS and CDR2 YYNGEE. DNA of the CDR3: TGTGCCAGCAGCTTAGCCGGGACAGGGACTGCGGGGGAGCAGTACTTC. Its protein product is CASSLAGTGTAGEQYF.

The gene calls are TRBV27 and TRBJ2-3; 13 bases line up with TRBD2. CDR1 is MNHEY, CDR2 SMNVEV, per germline (reference sequence). The trim removed 2 bases at V and 4 bases at J, leaving 6 bases unmatched. This CDR3 comprises 17 residues. CDR3 sequence: CASSLKGLAGIADTQYF. CDR3 DNA: TGTGCCAGCAGTTTAAAGGGACTAGCGGGAATAGCAGATACGCAGTATTTT.

The V call is TRBV10-3, the J call TRBJ2-3; D possibly corresponds to TRBD2 (6 bases). V was trimmed by 5 bases and J by 4 bases, leaving 13 bases between them. The CDR3 has 14 amino acids. The V gene's germline CDR1 is ENHRY and CDR2 SYGVKD. The DNA for the CDR3 is TGTGCCATCAGTTCGGGACTCCTCGCAGATACGCAGTATTTT. This translates into CAISSGLLADTQYF.

This chain joins TRBV15 and TRBJ2-3; 8 positions agree with TRBD1. V shed 0 bases and J 2 bases; nucleotides not matched to a gene: 16. This CDR3 region has 20 residues. Germline loops: CDR1 LNHNV, CDR2 YYDKDF (reference sequence). The CDR3: CATSRDTDARGPRFTDTQYF. As DNA, the CDR3 is TGTGCCACCAGCAGAGATACGGACGCCAGGGGGCCCCGTTTCACAGATACGCAGTATTTT.

This chain links TRBV5-4 with TRBJ2-2, with 13 bases aligning to TRBD2. Germline loops: CDR1 SGHNT, CDR2 YYREEE (reference sequence). After removal of 3 bases from V and 4 bases from J, the junction contained 15 bases not matched to a gene. CDR3 size: 20 residues. CDR3 bases: TGTGCCAGCAGCTCGCTGATAGGAGGACTAGCGGGAGAGGGCACCGGGGAGCTGTTTTTT. Translating gives CASSSLIGGLAGEGTGELFF.

V usage is TRBV19 and J usage is TRBJ2-7; the match to TRBD1 covers 8 bases. The germline gives CDR1 LNHDA, CDR2 SQIVND (reference sequence). This CDR3 spans 12 amino acids. J gave up 7 bases and V 3 bases, and 2 bases lay outside the gene matches. CDR3 sequence: CASSMDREEQYF. CDR3 bases: TGTGCCAGTAGTATGGACAGGGAGGAGCAGTACTTC.

This chain connects TRBV23-1 to TRBJ1-5; D not resolved. TRBV23-1 is reported as an ORF; its role is uncertain. Trimming pared 4 bases from V and 2 bases from J, leaving 6 bases between. The CDR3 loop spans 13 amino acids. The CDR3 loop is CASSPSGNQPQHF. The CDR3 coding sequence is TGCGCCAGCAGTCCCTCTGGCAATCAGCCCCAGCATTTT.

The chain recombines TRBV30 with TRBJ1-2; D is unresolved. CDR3 length: 13 residues. CDR1 is GTSNPN, CDR2 SVGIG, per germline (reference sequence). V lost 5 bases, J lost 0 bases, and 10 bases lay in between. CDR3 DNA: TGTGCCTGGCTTGAGGGAGCTAACTATGGCTACACCTTC. It translates to CAWLEGANYGYTF. Combining the CDR3 with reference TRBV30 and TRBJ1-2 gives the whole variable domain SQTIHQWPATLVQPVGSPLSLECTVEGTSNPNLYWYRQAAGRGLQLLFYSVGIGQISSEVPQNLSASRPQDRQFILSSKKLLLSDSGFYLCAWLEGANYGYTFGSGTRLTVV.

V gene TRBV21-1 combines with J gene TRBJ2-7; the DNA was not compared with TRBD2, the D call given in the table. TRBV21-1 is deemed a pseudogene. The length of the CDR3 is 15 residues. CDR3 nucleotide sequence: TGTGCCAGCAGCAAAGTAACTAGCGGGAGAAGCGAGCAGTACTTC. It is translated as CASSKVTSGRSEQYF.

The rearrangement uses TRBV4-3 and TRBJ2-7, with unresolved D. Germline CDR1 is LGHNA and CDR2 is YSLEER. V was cut by 0 bases and J by 2 bases, with 14 bases left in between. This CDR3 region has 16 residues. The CDR3 DNA is TGCGCCAGCAGCCAAGATCTTGGCAGGCACCCCTACGAGCAGTACTTC. Residues: CASSQDLGRHPYEQYF.